This T cell receptor beta chain is from a study of shared clonotypes between healthy human individuals. Sequencing used immunoSEQ multiplex PCR; TCRdb keeps in-frame clones, though not all of them. The profile shows 2 million to 2.5 million clones, roughly 95% of them singletons. After removal of 4 bases from V and 7 bases from J, the junction contained 9 bases not matched to a gene. The germline V gene encodes CDR1 SGHTA and CDR2 FQGNSA. The CDR3 totals 15 residues. Sequencing used naive CD4+ T cells sorted from blood. The subset denotes: CD45RA+ positively selected. This TCR was sampled from a man between 18 and 29 years old in good health. The rearrangement joins TRBV7-2 to TRBJ2-1; 8 nucleotides align to TRBD2. CDR3 sequence (DNA): TGTGCCAGCAGCTCGCCCGGGACTAGTGTGAATGAGCAGTTCTTC. As protein: CASSSPGTSVNEQFF.